A selection of T cell receptor beta chains follows, all from one sample in a study of shared clonotypes between healthy human individuals. Some clones are missing from TCRdb's copy, which holds only in-frame ones; the method was immunoSEQ multiplex PCR. The data hold some 2.4 million clones, with over 85% observed a single time. Sequences were obtained from naive CD4+ T cells from PBMCs. Every receptor here comes from a man aged 18 to 29 in good health. Some clones in this sample may be carry-over from other donors' samples. The CDR3 runs from the conserved cysteine through the conserved F or W. Fields, in order: CDR3 DNA, CDR3 protein, V gene, D gene, J gene, clone size. The D gene is left open where the match is weak. The size entry is marked missing in some rows and otherwise reads once, few, many or a size class.

cdr3_nt: TGTGCCAGCAGGCCGGGACAGGGGAGGACAGATACGCAGTATTTT
cdr3_aa: CASRPGQGRTDTQYF
v_call: TRBV6-5
d_call: TRBD1
j_call: TRBJ2-3
clone_size: .

cdr3_nt: TGTGCCAGCAAGGGACAGGGGGATCAGCCCCAGCATTTT
cdr3_aa: CASKGQGDQPQHF
v_call: TRBV2
d_call: TRBD1
j_call: TRBJ1-5
clone_size: .

cdr3_nt: TGTGCCAGTAGTATAAGGGCCCAGGGGGCGCCTGGCTACACCTTC
cdr3_aa: CASSIRAQGAPGYTF
v_call: TRBV19
d_call: TRBD1
j_call: TRBJ1-2
clone_size: .

cdr3_nt: TGTGCCAGCAGGTCGGCCCCTAGCTCCTACAATGAGCAGTTCTTC
cdr3_aa: CASRSAPSSYNEQFF
v_call: TRBV6-1
d_call: .
j_call: TRBJ2-1
clone_size: .

cdr3_nt: TGTGCCAGCAGCCCAGGACAGGGGGAGACCCAGTACTTC
cdr3_aa: CASSPGQGETQYF
v_call: TRBV5-4
d_call: TRBD1
j_call: TRBJ2-5
clone_size: .

cdr3_nt: TGTGCCAGCAGCGACTATAGCGGCAAAGGGGATGAGCAGTTCTTC
cdr3_aa: CASSDYSGKGDEQFF
v_call: TRBV9
d_call: .
j_call: TRBJ2-1
clone_size: .

cdr3_nt: TGTGCCAGCAGACTTTCCGCGGTTCGCAATCAGCCCCAGCATTTT
cdr3_aa: CASRLSAVRNQPQHF
v_call: TRBV6-1
d_call: .
j_call: TRBJ1-5
clone_size: .

cdr3_nt: TGTGCCAGCAGTAGGGGACAGGGGGAAGGCTACACCTTC
cdr3_aa: CASSRGQGEGYTF
v_call: TRBV5-5
d_call: TRBD1
j_call: TRBJ1-2
clone_size: .

cdr3_nt: TGTGCCAGCAGCCTTAACAGGGCTTTGTCACCCCTCCACTTT
cdr3_aa: CASSLNRALSPLHF
v_call: TRBV6-5
d_call: .
j_call: TRBJ1-6
clone_size: once

cdr3_nt: TGTGCCAGCAGCGTCCCTAATGAAAAACTGTTTTTT
cdr3_aa: CASSVPNEKLFF
v_call: TRBV7-2
d_call: .
j_call: TRBJ1-4
clone_size: .

cdr3_nt: TGCGCCAGCAGCACGGGTTCGTCCTACGAGCAGTACTTC
cdr3_aa: CASSTGSSYEQYF
v_call: TRBV5-1
d_call: .
j_call: TRBJ2-7
clone_size: .

cdr3_nt: TGTGCCATCAGTGAGTGGGACAGGGGACCTTCAGATACGCAGTATTTT
cdr3_aa: CAISEWDRGPSDTQYF
v_call: TRBV10-3
d_call: TRBD1
j_call: TRBJ2-3
clone_size: .